The entry that follows covers one T cell receptor beta chain sequence. This sample was taken from a study of cytomegalovirus exposure and HLA in healthy donors. Profiled with immunoSEQ multiplex PCR; TCRdb holds only in-frame clones, not every one. The sample gives tens of thousands of clones, under 96% of which show up once; over 3.5% is in the top ten. Germline V CDR1 and CDR2: SGHRS, YFSETQ. The junction had 13 bases not matched to a gene; V was cut back by 5 bases and J by 11 bases. This CDR3 spans 15 amino acids. The sample taken for sequencing was PBMCs. This chain links TRBV5-1 with TRBJ1-1; 12 nucleotides agree with TRBD1. The TCR was taken from a woman younger than 30 in good health and CMV-seropositive. The CDR3: CASRPPPGQGAEAFF. CDR3 in DNA: TGCGCCAGCAGACCCCCTCCGGGACAGGGGGCGGAGGCTTTCTTT.